This T cell receptor beta chain was observed in a study of blood T cell repertoires in COVID-19. In the study overall: COVID-19 samples collected from the United States, Italy and Spain covered acute and convalescent phases. Sources were T cells, B-cell-depleted T cells, or PBMCs; the material itself was cDNA or gDNA.

Original methodology: How many nucleated cells were present was estimated from reference gene primer amplification. TCRdb keeps only in-frame clones here, not all; method: immunoSEQ multiplex PCR. The D gene and trimming were derived from the DNA, and the V and J assignments and clone size from that table. This sample yields 100,000 to 150,000 clones, of which roughly 83% are seen a single time; more than 35% belongs to the top ten. CDR3 length equals 11 residues. Per the germline V gene, CDR1 is MGHRA and CDR2 is YSYEKL. Trimming at V came to 6 bases and at J to 10 bases, leaving 3 bases not matched to a gene.

This TCR was recovered from a man aged 35 to 55 with active or convalescent COVID-19. Material for sequencing was peripheral blood. The V gene is TRBV4-1, the J gene TRBJ2-1, with 7 positions matching TRBD1. CDR3 protein: CASSGGQEQFF. CDR3 nucleotides: TGCGCCAGCAGTGGGGGACAGGAGCAGTTCTTC.